These T cell receptor beta chains were read from a single sample in a study of blood T cell repertoires in COVID-19. The method was immunoSEQ multiplex PCR; TCRdb's version includes in-frame clones alone and lacks a portion of them. Of 100,000 to 130,000 clones listed, 60% to 85% are singletons. Sequenced sample: peripheral blood. The source is a man between 65 and 79 years old with acute or convalescent COVID-19. The CDR3 runs from the conserved cysteine through the conserved F or W. Fields, in order: V gene, D gene, clone size, CDR3 length, J gene, CDR3 protein, CDR3 DNA. D genes are given only for firm matches. Rows give clone size only sometimes, using once, few, many, or a class for an expanded clone.

>TRBV20-1|TRBD2|-|15|TRBJ2-3
CSASSLAGGADTQYF
TGCAGTGCTAGTAGCCTAGCGGGGGGAGCGGATACGCAGTATTTT
>TRBV2|-|once|15|TRBJ1-6
CASSEQQVYNSPLHF
TGTGCCAGCAGTGAACAACAGGTCTATAATTCACCCCTCCACTTT
>TRBV7-3|TRBD2|-|15|TRBJ2-3
CASSLAGGSTDTQYF
TGTGCCAGCAGCTTAGCGGGGGGAAGCACAGATACGCAGTATTTT
>TRBV18|-|-|19|TRBJ2-6
CASSPTSGREVSGANVLTF
TGTGCCAGCTCACCAACATCCGGCAGGGAAGTGTCTGGGGCCAACGTCCTGACTTTC
>TRBV9|TRBD1|-|15|TRBJ1-2
CASSLSGTDHGGYTF
TGTGCCAGCAGCCTCTCAGGGACAGATCATGGTGGCTACACCTTC
>TRBV2|-|-|13|TRBJ1-2
CASRVGVPGGYTF
TGTGCCAGCAGGGTAGGGGTGCCTGGTGGCTACACCTTC
>TRBV9|-|-|15|TRBJ1-3
CASSRLSGAGNTIYF
TGTGCCAGCAGCAGACTGTCCGGGGCTGGAAACACCATATATTTT
>TRBV18|-|few|13|TRBJ1-2
CASSPPGYDGYTF
TGTGCCAGCTCACCGCCAGGGTACGATGGCTACACCTTC
>TRBV18|-|-|13|TRBJ2-3
CASSQPPRDTQYF
TGTGCCAGCTCACAGCCTCCCAGGGATACGCAGTATTTT
>TRBV4-2|TRBD2|-|17|TRBJ2-1
CASSQGTLAGGDNEQFF
TGTGCCAGCAGCCAAGGGACTTTAGCGGGGGGCGACAATGAGCAGTTCTTC
>TRBV7-6|-|-|16|TRBJ1-3
CASSLGQLPSGNTIYF
TGTGCCAGCAGCCTAGGACAGTTGCCCTCTGGAAACACCATATATTTT
>TRBV6-2/TRBV6-3|TRBD1|-|15|TRBJ1-4
CASSYSWDRVEKLFF
TGTGCCAGCAGTTACTCCTGGGACAGGGTTGAAAAACTGTTTTTT
>TRBV27|-|-|15|TRBJ1-1
CASSLAGRDWTEAFF
TGTGCCAGCAGTTTAGCGGGACGGGATTGGACTGAAGCTTTCTTT
>TRBV10-1|TRBD1|-|13|TRBJ1-4
CASRERTGGKLFF
TGCGCCAGCAGAGAGCGGACAGGGGGAAAACTGTTTTTT
>TRBV6-5|TRBD1|-|14|TRBJ1-1
CASKDRGRNTEAFF
TGTGCCAGCAAGGACAGGGGGAGGAACACTGAAGCTTTCTTT
>TRBV7-9|TRBD1|-|16|TRBJ1-4
CASSLTGDSKGEKLFF
TGTGCCAGCAGCTTAACCGGGGACAGTAAAGGGGAAAAACTGTTTTTT
>TRBV7-9|TRBD1|once|14|TRBJ1-4
CASSPDREEGKLFF
TGTGCCAGCAGCCCTGACAGGGAGGAAGGAAAACTGTTTTTT
>TRBV14|TRBD1|-|18|TRBJ2-1
CASSGYSGQASSYNEQFF
TGTGCCAGCAGCGGATATTCGGGACAGGCCAGCTCCTACAATGAGCAGTTCTTC
>TRBV19|TRBD1|once|17|TRBJ1-4
CASSMPGQGRTNEKLFF
TGTGCCAGTAGTATGCCGGGACAGGGAAGAACTAATGAAAAACTGTTTTTT
>TRBV12-5|-|-|12|TRBJ1-4
CASGLIPEKLFF
TGTGCTAGTGGTTTAATTCCAGAAAAACTGTTTTTT
>TRBV10-3|TRBD1|-|14|TRBJ1-1
CAISSGGRSTEAFF
TGTGCCATCAGTTCAGGGGGCCGGAGCACTGAAGCTTTCTTT
>TRBV11-2|TRBD1|-|19|TRBJ1-3
CASRRRGNQLSHSGNTIYF
TGTGCCAGCAGACGCAGGGGGAACCAACTTTCCCACTCTGGAAACACCATATATTTT
>TRBV5-8|-|once|16|TRBJ2-5
CASSLGQPSVGETQYF
TGTGCCAGCAGCTTGGGACAGCCCAGCGTTGGAGAGACCCAGTACTTC
>TRBV7-3|-|-|14|TRBJ2-3
CASSGGGSRDTQYF
TGTGCCAGCAGCGGAGGAGGGTCTCGAGATACGCAGTATTTT
>TRBV4-3|-|-|13|TRBJ1-3
CASSQDHGNTIYF
TGCGCCAGCAGCCAAGATCATGGAAACACCATATATTTT
>TRBV5-5|TRBD1|-|14|TRBJ1-1
CASSTPTGGTEAFF
TGTGCCAGCAGCACTCCGACAGGGGGCACTGAAGCTTTCTTT
>TRBV12-3/TRBV12-4|-|few|13|TRBJ1-2
CASSFSQGSGYTF
TGTGCCAGCAGTTTTAGTCAGGGGTCGGGCTACACCTTC
>TRBV5-1|TRBD1|-|15|TRBJ2-3
CASSRQGLFTDTQYF
TGCGCCAGCAGTCGACAGGGCCTCTTCACAGATACGCAGTATTTT
>TRBV18|TRBD1|-|16|TRBJ1-3
CASSLGQGAFGNTIYF
TGTGCCAGCTCACTGGGACAGGGGGCATTTGGAAACACCATATATTTT
>TRBV9|TRBD1|once|15|TRBJ2-5
CASSAGDRSGETQYF
TGTGCCAGCAGCGCCGGGGACAGGTCGGGGGAGACCCAGTACTTC
>TRBV19|-|once|16|TRBJ1-5
CASSARGMGGNQPQHF
TGTGCCAGTAGTGCCAGGGGAATGGGTGGCAATCAGCCCCAGCATTTT
>TRBV5-1|TRBD1|-|14|TRBJ1-5
CASSNGQGDQPQHF
TGCGCCAGCAGCAACGGACAGGGAGATCAGCCCCAGCATTTT
>TRBV5-1|TRBD2|-|15|TRBJ2-5
CASSTRGVSGETQYF
TGCGCCAGCAGCACCCGGGGGGTCTCGGGGGAGACCCAGTACTTC
>TRBV7-3|TRBD2|-|15|TRBJ2-2
CASSSHSGGGGELFF
TGTGCCAGCAGCTCCCATAGCGGGGGTGGCGGGGAGCTGTTTTTT
>TRBV16|-|-|15|TRBJ1-3
CASSSDRNSGNTIYF
TGTGCCAGCAGTTCGGACAGAAACTCTGGAAACACCATATATTTT
>TRBV6-6|TRBD1|-|13|TRBJ1-1
CASSYDRGSEAFF
TGTGCCAGCAGCTACGACAGGGGGAGCGAAGCTTTCTTT
>TRBV12-3/TRBV12-4|-|few|11|TRBJ1-2
CASRANYGYTF
TGTGCCAGCCGGGCTAACTATGGCTACACCTTC
>TRBV29-1|-|-|13|TRBJ2-5
CSVAQALQETQYF
TGCAGCGTTGCACAGGCGCTCCAAGAGACCCAGTACTTC
>TRBV3-1/TRBV3-2|TRBD2|-|16|TRBJ2-3
CASSQDLAGGGGTQYF
TGTGCCAGCAGCCAAGATCTGGCGGGGGGTGGTGGTACGCAGTATTTT
>TRBV18|TRBD1|once|18|TRBJ1-4
CASSPVPGQVATNEKLFF
TGTGCCAGCTCACCGGTTCCGGGACAGGTTGCAACTAATGAAAAACTGTTTTTT